The 20 T cell receptor beta chains below come from one sample, sequenced in a study of T cells in Graves' hyperthyroidism and ophthalmopathy. Template material for amplifying TCR beta CDR3 regions consisted of RNA transcripts. HTBI primers were the set used in a first-round RT-PCR of the TCR CDR3. TCRdb fed the multiplex PCR reads into MiXCR, producing one record per CDR3 protein. The repertoire includes about 300,000 distinct CDR3 sequences, approximately 18% of them detected once, and roughly 39% sits in the top ten. Sequenced sample: blood. The receptors were gathered from a man in his fifties or sixties with Graves' ophthalmopathy.

This clonotype was observed a few times. The CDR3 DNA is TGCAGTGCTCCCCTGGGGGGCCTCCCGCCCAATCAGCCCCAGCATTTT. This translates into CSAPLGGLPPNQPQHF. The chain employs TRBV20-1 and TRBJ1-5; possibly TRBD1 for D (6 bases). Germline-derived CDR1 and CDR2 are DFQATT and SNEGSKA (reference sequence). This CDR3 spans 16 amino acids. The V gene lost 5 bases and the J gene lost 3 bases, with 20 bases spanning the gap.

This chain uses TRBV11-2 with TRBJ1-3; D is uncertain. The CDR3 covers 17 residues. Trimming took off 0 bases at V and 0 bases at J, with 12 bases between the two ends. Germline V gives CDR1 SGHAT, CDR2 FQNNGV. The DNA of the CDR3 is TGTGCCAGCAGCTTAGAGAATAGGCTACACTCTGGAAACACCATATATTTT. It codes for CASSLENRLHSGNTIYF.

This clonotype was found a few times. The DNA of the CDR3 is TGTGCCAGCAGTTCAGAGGGCCCCATATACGAGCAGTACTTC. Translated: CASSSEGPIYEQYF. The chain uses TRBV27 and TRBJ2-7; D possibly corresponds to TRBD2 (5 bases). The V end was cut by 4 bases, the J end by 4 bases, with 14 bases between. In germline, CDR1 is MNHEY, CDR2 SMNVEV (reference sequence). The CDR3 covers 14 residues.

The chain combines TRBV12-3 or TRBV12-4 with TRBJ2-6; D uncertain. The germline V and J ends were trimmed by 9 bases and 1 base, with 10 bases remaining between them. The length of the CDR3 is 14 residues. CDR3 sequence (DNA): TGTGCCAGTTCTCCCCAATCTGGGGCCAACGTCCTGACTTTC. Translation: CASSPQSGANVLTF.

V gene TRBV25-1 combines with J gene TRBJ2-1; 8 bases align to TRBD2. Germline trimming cut 7 bases from V and 3 bases from J; bases unmatched to any gene: 8. CDR3 size: 15 residues. Germline-derived CDR1 and CDR2 are MGHDK and SYGVNS. The CDR3 sequence: CASMGAGAGYNEQFF. DNA of the CDR3: TGTGCCAGCATGGGAGCGGGAGCAGGCTACAATGAGCAGTTCTTC. Full variable domain (rest looked up from reference TRBV25-1 and TRBJ2-1): EADIYQTPRYLVIGTGKKITLECSQTMGHDKMYWYQQDPGMELHLIHYSYGVNSTEKGDLSSESTVSRIRTEHFPLTLESARPSHTSQYLCASMGAGAGYNEQFFGPGTRLTVL.

This clonotype showed up many times. V gene TRBV30 combines with J gene TRBJ1-2, with unresolved D. Deletions cut 1 base from V and 4 bases from J, with 13 bases between. The CDR3 has 14 amino acids. Germline loops: CDR1 GTSNPN, CDR2 SVGIG (reference sequence). The CDR3 region is CAWSGGGELYGYTF. The CDR3 nucleotides read TGTGCCTGGAGTGGAGGTGGGGAACTCTATGGCTACACCTTC.

The chain carries TRBV28 and TRBJ1-2, with a tentative D call TRBD1 (6 bases). The CDR3 length is 14 residues. V lost 6 bases, J lost 8 bases, and 19 bases lay in between. Per germline, CDR1 MDHEN and CDR2 SYDVKM. In DNA, the CDR3 is TGTGCCAGCAGGCCCCCGGGGGCGATTTGGGGCTACACCTTC. Translation: CASRPPGAIWGYTF.

V and J are TRBV5-1 and TRBJ2-5; D is possibly TRBD1 (5 bases). The CDR3 is made up of 14 amino acids. V lost 0 bases and J lost 6, with 12 bases in between. Germline lookup yields CDR1 SGHRS and CDR2 YFSETQ. The CDR3 DNA sequence: TGCGCCAGCAGCTTGGCCGCAGGGATAAAGACCCAGTACTTC. It is translated as CASSLAAGIKTQYF.

The rearrangement links TRBV19 to TRBJ1-4; perhaps TRBD1 as D (6 bases). Germline CDR1 LNHDA, CDR2 SQIVND (reference sequence). The CDR3 consists of 13 residues. Trimming shortened V by 3 bases and J by 5 bases, and 7 bases separated the two germline ends. CDR3 in amino acids: CASSIQGNEKLFF. CDR3 sequence (DNA): TGTGCCAGTAGTATCCAGGGGAATGAAAAACTGTTTTTT. The full variable domain, rest sourced from reference TRBV19 and TRBJ1-4, is DGGITQSPKYLFRKEGQNVTLSCEQNLNHDAMYWYRQDPGQGLRLIYYSQIVNDFQKGDIAEGYSVSREKKESFPLTVTSAQKNPTAFYLCASSIQGNEKLFFGSGTQLSVL.

CDR3 loop: CANRADNTEAFF. CDR3 in DNA: TGTGCCAACCGGGCGGATAACACTGAAGCTTTCTTT. This chain uses TRBV7-9 with TRBJ1-1; no definite D call. Germline V gene sequence: CDR1 SEHNR, CDR2 FQNEAQ (reference sequence). V was clipped by 10 bases and J by 2 bases, with 11 bases between them. This CDR3 region has 12 residues.

V is TRBV20-1 and J is TRBJ1-4; a weak D match, TRBD1 (5 bases). CDR3 length: 15 residues. The germline gives CDR1 DFQATT, CDR2 SNEGSKA (reference sequence). With 2 bases removed from V and 4 bases from J, the gap between germline ends came to 14 bases. The CDR3 sequence: CSARIDGTFNEKLFF. The CDR3 region has the DNA TGCAGTGCTAGAATAGACGGGACCTTTAATGAAAAACTGTTTTTT.

This clonotype was counted at least ten times. V gene TRBV7-9 combines with J gene TRBJ2-7; TRBD2 matches at 7 bases. Germline V gene sequence: CDR1 SEHNR, CDR2 FQNEAQ (reference sequence). The V and J ends lost 5 bases and 1 base, in that order; junction bases with no gene match: 5. This CDR3 spans 14 amino acids. CDR3 nucleotide sequence: TGTGCCAGCAGCCCCCCTAGCGGTTCCTACGAGCAGTACTTC. Amino acid sequence: CASSPPSGSYEQYF.

This clonotype appeared many times. The chain couples TRBV11-3 to TRBJ2-2; 7 bases agree with TRBD2. Germline CDR1 and CDR2: SGHNT and YENEEA. J was trimmed by 6 bases and V by 5 bases; bases with no gene match: 6. CDR3 length: 14 residues. CDR3: CASSPRTRSGELFF. CDR3 coding DNA: TGTGCCAGCAGCCCACGGACTAGGTCCGGGGAGCTGTTTTTT.

The V call is TRBV6-1, the J call TRBJ2-2; D could derive from TRBD1 or TRBD2 (6 bases each). The CDR3 has 14 residues. The V and J ends lost 8 bases and 4 bases respectively, with 14 bases between them. Germline lookup yields CDR1 MNHNS and CDR2 SASEGT. The CDR3, as DNA: TGTGCCAGCTACGACAGGCGGGGCACCGGGGAGCTGTTTTTT. It encodes CASYDRRGTGELFF.

This clonotype showed up many times. The chain carries TRBV20-1 and TRBJ2-3; 11 bases fit TRBD2. V was pared by 0 bases and J by 4 bases, with 6 bases of the junction left unmatched. Germline V CDR1 and CDR2: DFQATT, SNEGSKA (reference sequence). This CDR3 spans 16 amino acids. The CDR3 region has the DNA TGCAGTGCTAGAGATCCCGCTAGCGGGAGGTCAGATACGCAGTATTTT. Translated: CSARDPASGRSDTQYF.

This clonotype was observed a handful of times. The chain is built from TRBV15 and TRBJ2-7; 7 bases line up with TRBD1. Germline CDR1 reads LNHNV; CDR2 reads YYDKDF (reference sequence). The trim removed 0 bases at V and 1 base at J, leaving 6 bases unmatched. The CDR3 contains 16 residues. The CDR3 loop reads CATSRETGANSYEQYF. The CDR3 DNA sequence: TGTGCCACCAGCAGAGAAACAGGGGCGAATTCCTACGAGCAGTACTTC.

The rearrangement uses TRBV9 and TRBJ2-1; 9 bases align to TRBD2. CDR3 length equals 17 residues. Germline V gives CDR1 SGDLS, CDR2 YYNGEE. The J segment lost 0 bases and the V segment lost 0 bases, leaving 4 bases of the junction unmatched. The CDR3 loop is CASSVGGSGSSYNEQFF. In nucleotides, the CDR3 is TGTGCCAGCAGCGTAGGGGGTAGCGGGAGCTCCTACAATGAGCAGTTCTTC. The full variable domain, rest sourced from reference TRBV9 and TRBJ2-1, is DSGVTQTPKHLITATGQRVTLRCSPRSGDLSVYWYQQSLDQGLQFLIQYYNGEERAKGNILERFSAQQFPDLHSELNLSSLELGDSALYFCASSVGGSGSSYNEQFFGPGTRLTVL.

This clonotype has a count of ten or more. The chain has TRBV28 and TRBJ1-5; D call uncertain. Looked up from germline, CDR1 is MDHEN and CDR2 is SYDVKM. The CDR3 loop spans 12 amino acids. V shed 2 bases and J shed 8 bases, with 7 bases lying between them. In DNA, the CDR3 is TGTGCCAGCAGTTTAACTTCTAAGCCCCAGCATTTT. It translates to CASSLTSKPQHF.

This clonotype has just a few counts. The chain links TRBV18 to TRBJ2-3; 9 nucleotides align to TRBD2. Trimming removed 2 bases from V and 2 bases from J; junction bases left unmatched: 8. Germline V gene data show CDR1 as KGHSH and CDR2 as LQKENI. This CDR3 contains 17 residues. The CDR3 bases are TGTGCCAGCTCACCAATGTCTAGCGGGAAACTCACAGATACGCAGTATTTT. It translates to CASSPMSSGKLTDTQYF.

This clonotype was recorded a few times. V and J are TRBV27 and TRBJ2-4; D is perhaps TRBD1 (8 bases). CDR1 is MNHEY and CDR2 is SMNVEV in the germline V gene (reference sequence). The V gene lost 0 bases and the J gene lost 6 bases, with 12 bases spanning the gap. The CDR3 runs to 15 residues. The CDR3, as DNA: TGTGCCAGCAGTTTATCTACAGGGGGGGGAAACATTCAGTACTTC. Translated, it gives CASSLSTGGGNIQYF.